The 32 T cell receptor beta chains given below trace back to one sample, sequenced in a study of cytomegalovirus exposure and HLA in healthy donors. The PCR was carried out with 60 Vbeta primers and 13 Jbeta primers. The data were produced by immunoSEQ multiplex PCR, yet TCRdb's version contains in-frame clones alone and is incomplete. The sample records about 42,000 clones, 40% to 60% being singletons. Source material: PBMCs. These receptors all stem from a human donor in good health.

The rearrangement joins TRBV5-1 to TRBJ1-2; 11 positions match TRBD1. From germline, CDR1 is SGHRS and CDR2 YFSETQ. The CDR3 length is 13 residues. Trimming removed 3 bases from V and 5 bases from J; junction bases left unmatched: 0. This CDR3 reads CASSWDRGYGYTF. The CDR3 DNA follows: TGCGCCAGCAGCTGGGACAGGGGGTATGGCTACACCTTC.

V gene TRBV19 combines with J gene TRBJ1-5; TRBD1 might be the D (6 bases). This CDR3 has 12 residues. Trimming removed 10 bases from V and 1 base from J, with 8 bases in between. CDR1 and CDR2 from the germline V gene are LNHDA and SQIVND (reference sequence). The CDR3 region has the DNA TGTGCCACCCAGGGGAGCAATCAGCCCCAGCATTTT. Translated: CATQGSNQPQHF.

The chain joins TRBV11-2 to TRBJ2-5; 7 nucleotides agree with TRBD2. With V trimmed by 7 bases and J by 9 bases, 11 bases remained unmatched. Germline V lookup: CDR1 SGHAT, CDR2 FQNNGV. This CDR3 region has 13 residues. CDR3 nucleotides: TGTGCCAGCACCCCTCGGGGGAGGGAGGCCCAGTACTTC. Its translation: CASTPRGREAQYF.

This chain uses TRBV5-6 with TRBJ2-5, with D perhaps TRBD1 (5 bases). The CDR3 runs to 14 residues. The ends were cut back, 4 bases at V and 0 bases at J, with 10 bases in the middle. The germline V gene encodes CDR1 SGHDT and CDR2 YYEEEE. Here the CDR3 DNA reads TGTGCCAGCAGCCCCAGGGCAGACCAAGAGACCCAGTACTTC. This translates into CASSPRADQETQYF.

As DNA, the CDR3 is TGCGCCAGCAGCCAAGATGGCAGGGCTAACTATGGCTACACCTTC. Amino acid sequence: CASSQDGRANYGYTF. The V gene is TRBV4-3, the J gene TRBJ1-2; D may be TRBD1 (5 bases). This CDR3 is built from 15 residues. Trimming stripped 0 bases from V and 0 bases from J, with 8 bases between. CDR1 is LGHNA and CDR2 is YSLEER in the germline V gene.

The chain links TRBV4-2 to TRBJ2-2; TRBD2 aligns across 14 bases. The CDR3 has 17 residues. The trim removed 5 bases at V and 5 bases at J, leaving 7 bases unmatched. CDR1 LGHNA and CDR2 YNFKEQ come from the germline V gene. DNA of the CDR3: TGTGCCAGCAGCGGGACTAGCGGGGGTAGGGGAACCGGGGAGCTGTTTTTT. This encodes CASSGTSGGRGTGELFF.

The gene calls are TRBV19 and TRBJ1-1; 9 bases are a match to TRBD1. The germline V gene has CDR1 LNHDA and CDR2 SQIVND (reference sequence). This CDR3 has 13 residues. Losses at the gene ends were 6 bases for V and 5 bases for J; bases not matched to a gene: 4. As DNA, the CDR3 is TGTGCCAGTAGACACAGGGGGCTTACTGAAGCTTTCTTT. Protein: CASRHRGLTEAFF. Full variable domain (missing parts from reference TRBV19 and TRBJ1-1): DGGITQSPKYLFRKEGQNVTLSCEQNLNHDAMYWYRQDPGQGLRLIYYSQIVNDFQKGDIAEGYSVSREKKESFPLTVTSAQKNPTAFYLCASRHRGLTEAFFGQGTRLTVV.

This clone was counted a few times. This sequence joins TRBV19 and TRBJ1-6, with TRBD1 as a possible D gene (6 bases). This CDR3 comprises 18 residues. Trimming shortened V by 4 bases and J by 7 bases, and 23 bases separated the two germline ends. The germline V gene encodes CDR1 LNHDA and CDR2 SQIVND (reference sequence). DNA of the CDR3: TGTGCCAGTAGTACAATCAACCTCAGGGGAGGGAAGAATTCACCCCTCCACTTT. Amino acids: CASSTINLRGGKNSPLHF. Full variable domain (outside the CDR3, taken from reference TRBV19 and TRBJ1-6): DGGITQSPKYLFRKEGQNVTLSCEQNLNHDAMYWYRQDPGQGLRLIYYSQIVNDFQKGDIAEGYSVSREKKESFPLTVTSAQKNPTAFYLCASSTINLRGGKNSPLHFGNGTRLTVT.

The chain carries TRBV28 and TRBJ2-4, with 9 positions matching TRBD1. CDR1 is MDHEN, CDR2 SYDVKM, per germline. V was pared by 6 bases and J by 7 bases, with 7 bases of the junction left unmatched. The CDR3 contains 14 residues. The CDR3 DNA follows: TGTGCCAGCAGCGCTGCCGGGACAGGGAACATTCAGTACTTC. This gives the protein CASSAAGTGNIQYF. Combining the CDR3 with reference TRBV28 and TRBJ2-4 gives the whole variable domain DVKVTQSSRYLVKRTGEKVFLECVQDMDHENMFWYRQDPGLGLRLIYFSYDVKMKEKGDIPEGYSVSREKKERFSLILESASTNQTSMYLCASSAAGTGNIQYFGAGTRLSVL.

This clone was seen a handful of times. This chain's CDR3 is CASSQDAVTSQRSANSPLHF. The DNA of the CDR3 is TGCGCCAGCAGCCAAGATGCGGTTACCTCCCAGCGCTCAGCAAATTCACCCCTCCACTTT. The rearrangement joins TRBV4-1 to TRBJ1-6; D gene ambiguous. The V gene lost 0 bases and the J gene lost 7 bases, with 25 bases spanning the gap. This CDR3 is built from 20 residues. Germline V CDR1 and CDR2: MGHRA, YSYEKL.

A few counts support this clone. V is TRBV7-2 and J is TRBJ2-1; unclear D gene. V was pared by 5 bases and J by 10 bases, with 9 bases between. The CDR3 covers 11 residues. CDR1 is SGHTA, CDR2 FQGNSA, per germline. This chain's CDR3 is CASSPHEEQFF. CDR3 sequence (DNA): TGTGCCAGCAGCCCTCACGAGGAGCAGTTCTTC.

This clone was found once. This rearrangement joins TRBV28 to TRBJ1-3, with D perhaps matching TRBD1 (5 bases). CDR1 is MDHEN and CDR2 is SYDVKM in the germline V gene. This CDR3 has 16 residues. Between the trimmed V and J ends, which lost 2 bases and 0 bases, there was a span of 11 bases. Written as DNA, the CDR3 is TGTGCCAGCAGTTTAGGAGGGGTCCTCTCTGGAAACACCATATATTTT. Its protein product is CASSLGGVLSGNTIYF.

The V and J genes are TRBV6-5 and TRBJ2-3; D might be TRBD2 (5 bases). V lost 5 bases, J lost 5 bases, and 17 bases lay in between. CDR1 and CDR2 from the germline V gene are MNHEY and SVGAGI. The CDR3 is made up of 15 amino acids. The CDR3, as DNA: TGTGCCAGCAGTCCCCCTTCGAGGGTAGGAGATACGCAGTATTTT. Amino acids: CASSPPSRVGDTQYF.

This chain joins TRBV7-9 and TRBJ1-1; TRBD1 is a possible D gene (5 bases). V was cut by 5 bases and J by 1 base, with 20 bases left in between. Germline V lookup: CDR1 SEHNR, CDR2 FQNEAQ (reference sequence). This CDR3 region has 17 residues. The CDR3 is CASSLTKDRTWNTEAFF. CDR3 nucleotides: TGTGCCAGCAGCCTTACTAAAGACAGAACATGGAACACTGAAGCTTTCTTT.

The chain links TRBV5-1 to TRBJ2-3, with TRBD2 identical over 9 bases. The CDR3 sequence is 14 residues long. V lost 7 bases and J lost 4; bases outside the gene matches: 7. Per germline, CDR1 SGHRS and CDR2 YFSETQ. CDR3 nucleotides: TGCGCCAGCGCGGGGGGGAGGGGATCAGATACGCAGTATTTT. As protein: CASAGGRGSDTQYF.

The chain employs TRBV6-6 and TRBJ1-2, with D maybe TRBD1 (6 bases). The CDR3 is 15 residues long. V shed 5 bases and J shed 7 bases, with 20 bases lying between them. CDR1 is MNHNY and CDR2 is SVGAGI in the germline V gene (reference sequence). The CDR3 is CASSHKPNRESGYTF. CDR3 nucleotides: TGTGCCAGCAGTCACAAACCTAACAGGGAAAGTGGCTACACCTTC.

V gene TRBV18 combines with J gene TRBJ1-1, with D maybe TRBD1 (6 bases). The CDR3 is made up of 16 amino acids. V lost 2 bases to trimming and J lost 4 bases, with 17 bases between them. Germline CDR1 and CDR2: KGHSH and LQKENI. CDR3 DNA: TGTGCCAGCTCACCAAGGCAGGGGTTCCCAGTCACTGAAGCTTTCTTT. Translating it yields CASSPRQGFPVTEAFF.

The genes are TRBV7-2 and TRBJ1-1, with D perhaps TRBD1 (6 bases). Per germline, CDR1 SGHTA and CDR2 FQGNSA. This CDR3 has 13 amino acids. The V gene lost 4 bases and the J gene lost 3 bases, with 9 bases spanning the gap. The chain's CDR3 is CASSSQGYTEAFF. CDR3 nucleotides: TGTGCCAGCAGCTCCCAGGGGTACACTGAAGCTTTCTTT.

The V call is TRBV14, the J call TRBJ1-3; TRBD1 might be the D (6 bases). The V end lost 3 bases, the J end lost 2 bases, and 8 bases lay between the germline ends. The germline V gene has CDR1 SGHDN and CDR2 FVKESK. There are 14 residues in the CDR3. CDR3 in amino acids: CASSHGTPGNTIYF. The CDR3 DNA reads TGTGCCAGCAGCCATGGGACACCTGGAAACACCATATATTTT.

The chain couples TRBV2 to TRBJ1-5, with D possibly being TRBD1 (5 bases). Trimming removed 10 bases at V and 4 bases at J, with 14 bases between. The CDR3 consists of 13 residues. CDR1 is SNHLY and CDR2 is FYNNEI in the germline V gene. The CDR3 DNA follows: TGTGCCACCCGGGGGGGAGGGAATCAGCCCCAGCATTTT. It translates to CATRGGGNQPQHF.

Only one count was recorded for this clone. As DNA, the CDR3 is TGTGCCAGCAGCTTGAGAAGCCAGCCCCAGCATTTT. This sequence encodes CASSLRSQPQHF. The chain recombines TRBV7-2 with TRBJ1-5; D call uncertain. The germline V gene has CDR1 SGHTA and CDR2 FQGNSA. V gave up 3 bases and J gave up 7 bases, with 7 bases separating them. The CDR3 runs 12 residues.

The genes are TRBV6-6 and TRBJ1-1, with no clear D. This CDR3 has 12 amino acids. Germline assignment: CDR1 MNHNY and CDR2 SVGAGI (reference sequence). V gave up 4 bases and J gave up 5 bases, with 8 bases separating them. The DNA of the CDR3 is TGTGCCAGCAGTTCCCTATGGACTGAAGCTTTCTTT. It codes for CASSSLWTEAFF.

The chain carries TRBV30 and TRBJ1-1, with 9 positions matching TRBD1. The CDR3 runs 16 residues. Germline V gene data show CDR1 as GTSNPN and CDR2 as SVGIG (reference sequence). V dropped 3 bases and J dropped 5; count of bases not matched to a gene: 13. This CDR3 reads CAWRSLTGGYMTEAFF. Here the CDR3 DNA reads TGTGCCTGGAGGTCGCTTACAGGGGGCTATATGACTGAAGCTTTCTTT.

The J gene is TRBJ1-2, the V gene TRBV19; 7 bases fit TRBD1. With 6 bases clipped from V and 6 bases from J, the junction kept 7 bases outside the gene matches. CDR3 length: 13 residues. Germline V gives CDR1 LNHDA, CDR2 SQIVND (reference sequence). CDR3 coding DNA: TGTGCCAGTAGACTACAGGGGAGACATGGCTACACCTTC. It translates to CASRLQGRHGYTF.

This clone qualifies as medium-sized. The chain couples TRBV6-1 to TRBJ1-3, with 9 bases fitting TRBD1. There are 14 residues in the CDR3. Germline loops: CDR1 MNHNS, CDR2 SASEGT. V was pared by 4 bases and J by 3 bases, with 1 base of the junction left unmatched. CDR3 bases: TGTGCCAGCAGTGGGACAGGGGTTGGAAACACCATATATTTT. It translates to CASSGTGVGNTIYF.

CDR3 sequence reads: CASSTLDRPGNEQFF. CDR3 DNA: TGTGCCAGTAGTACCCTAGACAGGCCAGGGAATGAGCAGTTCTTC. The chain carries TRBV19 and TRBJ2-1, with D perhaps TRBD1 (6 bases). The CDR3 has 15 residues. V was trimmed by 4 bases and J by 7 bases, leaving 17 bases between them. Germline V CDR1 and CDR2: LNHDA, SQIVND (reference sequence).

This chain joins TRBV28 and TRBJ1-4; possible D gene TRBD1, 5 bases. The CDR3 has 15 residues. V lost 4 bases and J lost 8, with 17 bases in between. Germline V gene data show CDR1 as MDHEN and CDR2 as SYDVKM. CDR3: CASSSTELEGEKLFF. The CDR3 nucleotides read TGTGCCAGCAGTTCGACAGAACTGGAAGGCGAAAAACTGTTTTTT.

This chain joins TRBV2 and TRBJ1-3, with 8 bases lining up with TRBD1. The CDR3 is 14 residues long. Losses at the gene ends were 8 bases for V and 3 bases for J; bases not matched to a gene: 6. Germline values: CDR1 SNHLY, CDR2 FYNNEI. This chain's CDR3 is CASRQGSGGNTIYF. DNA for the CDR3: TGTGCCAGCCGACAGGGGTCGGGTGGAAACACCATATATTTT.

This CDR3 is CASSQRSGQTNTGELFF. CDR3 DNA: TGTGCCAGCAGCCAACGCTCGGGACAGACGAACACCGGGGAGCTGTTTTTT. The J gene is TRBJ2-2, the V gene TRBV9; 7 positions match TRBD1. Germline CDR1 and CDR2: SGDLS and YYNGEE. Trimming took 4 bases from V and 0 from J; bases not matched to a gene: 9. The CDR3 loop spans 17 amino acids.

The chain is built from TRBV12-5 and TRBJ2-1; D gene uncertain. The CDR3 runs 13 residues. Germline V gives CDR1 LGHNT, CDR2 FRNRAP. V was cut by 1 base and J by 9 bases, with 10 bases left in between. This chain's CDR3 is CASGLEFGGEQFF. CDR3 in DNA: TGTGCTAGTGGTTTGGAATTCGGTGGTGAGCAGTTCTTC.

This clone was found once. The rearrangement links TRBV11-2 to TRBJ2-7; tentative D call: TRBD1 (5 bases). The CDR3 is 15 residues long. V gave up 4 bases and J gave up 0 bases, with 13 bases separating them. Germline values: CDR1 SGHAT, CDR2 FQNNGV. CDR3 residues: CASSSAQGPSYEQYF. For the CDR3, the DNA is TGTGCCAGCAGCTCCGCCCAGGGCCCCTCCTACGAGCAGTACTTC.

This chain uses TRBV7-9 with TRBJ1-6, with no clear D. Trimming pared 5 bases from V and 4 bases from J, leaving 12 bases between. The V gene's germline CDR1 is SEHNR and CDR2 FQNEAQ (reference sequence). The CDR3 length is 15 residues. The CDR3 region has the DNA TGTGCCAGCAGCCTACTCCCTTTGTATAATTCACCCCTCCACTTT. Protein sequence: CASSLLPLYNSPLHF.